Below are 25 T cell receptor beta chains sequenced from a single sample in a study of CD8+CD57+ T cells in acquired aplastic anemia. CDR3 and TCR beta VDJ profiling relied on genomic DNA as the template. TCRdb fed the reads into MiXCR, producing one record per CDR3 protein. The sample records 150,000 to 200,000 distinct CDR3 sequences, 40% to 50% being singletons. Previously, flow cytometry had revealed CD8+CD57+ cell expansion in the patients chosen for sequencing. Sequenced: sorted CD4+, CD8+, or CD8+CD57+ T cells (not recorded which) from PBMCs. The receptors were gathered from a human donor with aplastic anemia.

The chain carries TRBV20-1 and TRBJ2-5; D may be TRBD1 (6 bases). The CDR3 extends over 16 amino acids. V gave up 2 bases and J gave up 5 bases, with 21 bases separating them. Germline V gene lookup returns CDR1 DFQATT and CDR2 SNEGSKA (reference sequence). The CDR3 loop reads CSARLAEGGAVETQYF. The CDR3 DNA reads TGCAGTGCTAGATTGGCTGAAGGGGGAGCGGTGGAGACCCAGTACTTC.

This chain connects TRBV7-9 to TRBJ2-3, with D unresolved. The CDR3 length is 11 residues. Trimming took off 5 bases at V and 7 bases at J, with 7 bases between the two ends. Germline assignment: CDR1 SEHNR and CDR2 FQNEAQ (reference sequence). CDR3 coding DNA: TGTGCCAGCAGCCTTCCAAATACGCAGTATTTT. Protein product: CASSLPNTQYF.

The V gene is TRBV19, the J gene TRBJ2-7, with D possibly matching TRBD1 (6 bases). V was cut by 7 bases and J by 2 bases, with 15 bases left in between. The CDR3 consists of 14 residues. Germline V CDR1 and CDR2: LNHDA, SQIVND (reference sequence). Here the CDR3 reads CASTAGTTTYEQYF. The CDR3 DNA reads TGTGCCAGTACCGCCGGGACAACAACCTACGAGCAGTACTTC.

This rearrangement joins TRBV10-3 to TRBJ1-4; possible D gene TRBD1, 6 bases. The V gene lost 8 bases and the J gene lost 7 bases, with 17 bases spanning the gap. CDR1 and CDR2 (germline): ENHRY, SYGVKD. This CDR3 comprises 14 residues. In nucleotides, the CDR3 is TGTGCCATCCAAAATCCGGGGGCCGGTGAAAAACTGTTTTTT. It is translated as CAIQNPGAGEKLFF.

Comment on this clonotype: A much larger clone is a single base away; this may be a read error. The chain links TRBV11-1 to TRBJ2-1, with a weak D call TRBD1 (6 bases). The germline V gene encodes CDR1 SGHAT and CDR2 FQDESV (reference sequence). The length of the CDR3 is 16 residues. CDR3 sequence: CASSSSGHGSYNERFF. CDR3 nucleotide sequence: TGTGCCAGCAGCTCGTCGGGACACGGCTCCTACAATGAGCGGTTCTTC.

The chain employs TRBV7-3 and TRBJ1-2; TRBD1 matches 9 bases. Germline V gene data show CDR1 as SGHTA and CDR2 as FQGTGA. There are 15 residues in the CDR3. V was clipped by 2 bases and J by 6 bases; unmatched bases: 7. The CDR3 coding sequence is TGTGCCAGCAGCTTATCCTCTACAGGGGGCGATGGCTACACCTTC. Its translation is CASSLSSTGGDGYTF. Full variable domain (remainder filled in from reference TRBV7-3 and TRBJ1-2): GAGVSQTPSNKVTEKGKYVELRCDPISGHTALYWYRQSLGQGPEFLIYFQGTGAADDSGLPNDRFFAVRPEGSVSTLKIQRTERGDSAVYLCASSLSSTGGDGYTFGSGTRLTVV.

This chain links TRBV2 with TRBJ2-7; D is perhaps TRBD2 (5 bases). Germline CDR1 is SNHLY and CDR2 is FYNNEI. This CDR3 has 15 amino acids. Trimming cost V 1 base and J 6 bases, with 16 bases left between them. This chain's CDR3 is CASSEVRASLSEQYF. DNA for the CDR3: TGTGCCAGCAGTGAAGTAAGGGCTAGCCTCTCCGAGCAGTACTTC.

The V call is TRBV3-1, the J call TRBJ2-7; perhaps TRBD2 as D (6 bases). The CDR3 has 17 residues. Per the germline V gene, CDR1 is LGHDT and CDR2 is YNNKEL (reference sequence). Trimming took 0 bases from V and 5 from J, leaving 20 bases between them. CDR3 DNA: TGTGCCAGCAGCCAAGACAGGAGGGAACTGGAAGTCGACGAGCAGTACTTC. It is translated as CASSQDRRELEVDEQYF.

Notes on this clonotype: A much larger clone sits a single nucleotide away, making a read error possible. This rearrangement joins TRBV5-1 to TRBJ2-7, with 8 bases identical to TRBD1. The V segment lost 2 bases and the J segment 5 bases; nucleotides outside the gene matches: 9. The CDR3 loop spans 15 amino acids. The germline gives CDR1 SGHRS, CDR2 YFSETQ. CDR3 amino acids: CASSFSQGVRNEQYF. DNA of the CDR3: TGCGCCAGCAGCTTTTCACAGGGGGTGAGAAACGAGCAGTACTTC.

This clonotype was counted a few times. This chain connects TRBV19 to TRBJ1-1, with 9 bases that match TRBD1. Germline V gives CDR1 LNHDA, CDR2 SQIVND (reference sequence). This CDR3 spans 16 amino acids. The junction had 12 bases not matched to a gene; V was cut back by 5 bases and J by 5 bases. As DNA, the CDR3 is TGTGCCAGTAGTGAGGGGACAGGGAGGAGAGGGACTGAAGCTTTCTTT. As protein: CASSEGTGRRGTEAFF.

At least ten counts were recorded for this clonotype. The chain has TRBV15 and TRBJ2-2, with TRBD2 matching over 7 bases. V shed 4 bases and J 4 bases; nucleotides not matched to a gene: 9. The germline CDR1 and CDR2 sequences are LNHNV and YYDKDF (reference sequence). The CDR3 covers 16 residues. The CDR3 loop is CATSTPWGGVTGELFF. The DNA for the CDR3 is TGTGCCACCAGCACACCCTGGGGGGGGGTCACCGGGGAGCTGTTTTTT.

This clonotype was detected once. The rearrangement joins TRBV24-1 to TRBJ1-5; weak D call: TRBD1 (5 bases). Germline CDR1 reads KGHDR; CDR2 reads SFDVKD. V lost 1 base and J lost 2, with 5 bases in between. CDR3 size: 14 residues. The DNA of the CDR3 is TGTGCCACCAGTGATTTCAGGGGCAATCAGCCCCAGCATTTT. It specifies CATSDFRGNQPQHF.

This clonotype was seen many times. The V call is TRBV7-8, the J call TRBJ1-1, with 9 nucleotides matching TRBD1. With 5 bases clipped from V and 2 bases from J, the junction kept 6 bases outside the gene matches. The CDR3 contains 15 residues. CDR1 and CDR2 from the germline V gene are SGHVS and FQNEAQ. The DNA for the CDR3 is TGTGCCAGCAGCCCGAGGACAGGGGTTAACACTGAAGCTTTCTTT. Protein product: CASSPRTGVNTEAFF.

The chain has TRBV12-3 or TRBV12-4 and TRBJ1-6; D is ambiguous. Trimming cost V 5 bases and J 11 bases, with 13 bases left between them. The CDR3 totals 13 residues. The CDR3 is CASSLRGMTPLHF. CDR3 DNA: TGTGCCAGCAGTCTCCGAGGAATGACACCCCTCCACTTT.

This clonotype was found many times. CDR3 sequence reads: CASSVEAGPRYGYTF. CDR3 DNA: TGTGCCAGCAGCGTAGAGGCCGGGCCTAGGTATGGCTACACCTTC. V is TRBV9 and J is TRBJ1-2; no reliable D call. Looked up from germline, CDR1 is SGDLS and CDR2 is YYNGEE. Trimming cost V 0 bases and J 5 bases, with 14 bases left between them. The CDR3 is made up of 15 amino acids.

This clonotype has a count of ten or more. J is TRBJ1-2 and V is TRBV5-1; no reliable D call. Germline V gives CDR1 SGHRS, CDR2 YFSETQ. With 0 bases removed from V and 5 bases from J, the gap between germline ends came to 11 bases. The CDR3 has 14 amino acids. CDR3 loop: CASSLGGPGYGYTF. The CDR3 DNA reads as TGCGCCAGCAGCTTGGGAGGGCCCGGTTATGGCTACACCTTC.

In its sample, this clonotype was seen many times. The junction does not match germline at one end; this may be a read error. For the CDR3, the DNA is TGTGCTAGCAGCTTTAGTCCCCGTTCGGAAGATACGCAGTATTTT. Translating gives CASSFSPRSEDTQYF. The chain uses TRBV7-7 and TRBJ2-3; D call uncertain. Germline V gives CDR1 SSHAT, CDR2 FNYEAQ (reference sequence). CDR3 length equals 15 residues.

The rearrangement joins TRBV29-1 to TRBJ2-6, with unresolved D. CDR1 and CDR2 (germline): SQVTM, ANQGSEA. V was pared by 5 bases and J by 0 bases, with 8 bases between. The CDR3 contains 14 residues. CDR3 amino acids: CSVRFSSGANVLTF. The CDR3 region has the DNA TGCAGCGTTCGTTTCAGCTCTGGGGCCAACGTCCTGACTTTC.

The chain uses TRBV27 and TRBJ2-7; 11 nucleotides align to TRBD2. The trim removed 6 bases at V and 2 bases at J, leaving 3 bases unmatched. Germline V gene lookup returns CDR1 MNHEY and CDR2 SMNVEV (reference sequence). The CDR3 contains 14 residues. The CDR3 nucleotides read TGTGCCAGCAGGCCTAGCGGGGGGACCTACGAGCAGTACTTC. Amino acid sequence: CASRPSGGTYEQYF.

As to this clonotype: One end of the junction is discordant with germline, which a read error may explain. The rearrangement uses TRBV24-1 and TRBJ2-5; TRBD1 agrees at 7 bases. CDR3 length: 15 amino acids. Per germline, CDR1 KGHDR and CDR2 SFDVKD. Written as DNA, the CDR3 is TGTGCCACCAGTGATTTGCAACAGGGGCAAGAGATCCAGTACTTC. Its protein product is CATSDLQQGQEIQYF.

To note about this clonotype: A read error may be the cause here, since a much bigger clone is one base away. This chain uses TRBV6-1 with TRBJ1-2; maybe TRBD1 (6 bases). The CDR3 spans 15 residues. CDR1 MNHNS and CDR2 SASEGT come from the germline V gene. The CDR3 DNA is TGTGTCAGCAGTGAAGGGGACACCTTCTACGGGGGCTACACCTTC. Amino acids: CVSSEGDTFYGGYTF.

The genes are TRBV20-1 and TRBJ1-2; D might be TRBD1 (5 bases). V lost 3 bases and J 4 bases, leaving 12 bases between the germline ends. The CDR3 sequence is 13 residues long. Germline lookup yields CDR1 DFQATT and CDR2 SNEGSKA (reference sequence). The CDR3 DNA sequence: TGCAGTGCTAGTTTACGGGGGATCTATGGCTACACCTTC. This translates into CSASLRGIYGYTF.

Turning to this clonotype: Because the CDR3 is missing its conserved closing phenylalanine or tryptophan, this is likely a read error. The CDR3 reads CATRGGSYNEQFL. CDR3 nucleotides: TGTGCCACCCGGGGGGGATCCTACAATGAGCAGTTCCTC. This chain connects TRBV15 to TRBJ2-1; TRBD2 matches 8 bases. From germline, CDR1 is LNHNV and CDR2 YYDKDF (reference sequence). V lost 8 bases and J lost 1; bases outside the gene matches: 1. The CDR3 covers 13 residues.

The table lists this clonotype with a few counts. This chain joins TRBV24-1 and TRBJ1-5, with D uncertain. CDR1 KGHDR and CDR2 SFDVKD come from the germline V gene. This CDR3 contains 13 residues. V lost 7 bases to trimming and J lost 7 bases, with 13 bases between them. CDR3 bases: TGTGCCACCAGCGGGATAGCTGGGCAGCCCCAGCATTTT. The encoded protein is CATSGIAGQPQHF.

Comments on this clonotype: With a much larger clone just one base away, this may be a read error. This chain uses TRBV5-1 with TRBJ2-7; D uncertain. CDR1 SGHRS and CDR2 YFSETQ come from the germline V gene. Trimming took 4 bases from V and 2 from J, leaving 19 bases between them. The CDR3 runs 16 residues. Here the CDR3 reads CASSRSPPDEAYEQYF. For the CDR3, the DNA is TGCGCCAGCAGCCGGTCCCCCCCCGACGAAGCCTACGAGCAGTACTTC.